A single sample is the source of the 8 T cell receptor beta chains below, sequenced in a study of blood T cell repertoires in COVID-19. Here immunoSEQ multiplex PCR was the method, and the copy in TCRdb shows in-frame clones only, minus some. The repertoire holds fewer than 350,000 clones, approximately 81% seen once, with 2.5% in the top ten. Sequenced input: PBMCs or T cells enriched from blood (not recorded which). The receptors come from a woman aged 45-65 years who had recovered from COVID-19.

The V and J genes are TRBV4-1 and TRBJ1-1, with 8 bases identical to TRBD1. Germline trimming cut 4 bases from V and 1 base from J; bases unmatched to any gene: 5. CDR1 and CDR2 (germline): MGHRA, YSYEKL. CDR3 length: 15 amino acids. The CDR3 loop is CASSRGTGGNTEAFF. CDR3 bases: TGCGCCAGCAGCCGCGGGACAGGAGGGAACACTGAAGCTTTCTTT.

This clone was seen a few times. This chain connects TRBV7-9 to TRBJ1-2; 10 nucleotides match TRBD1. V was clipped by 5 bases and J by 5 bases; unmatched bases: 8. Germline-derived CDR1 and CDR2 are SEHNR and FQNEAQ (reference sequence). CDR3 size: 15 residues. The DNA for the CDR3 is TGTGCCAGCAGCAATCCCGGGACAGGGGCGTATGGCTACACCTTC. It is translated as CASSNPGTGAYGYTF.

The chain is built from TRBV12-3 or TRBV12-4 and TRBJ2-7; 9 bases are shared with TRBD1. The trim removed 6 bases at V and 6 bases at J, leaving 6 bases unmatched. CDR3 length equals 13 residues. This CDR3 is CASRGQGKREQYF. In nucleotides, the CDR3 is TGTGCCAGCAGGGGACAGGGAAAGCGCGAGCAGTACTTC.

The chain links TRBV5-6 to TRBJ2-7; no firm D call. Germline-derived CDR1 and CDR2 are SGHDT and YYEEEE. V gave up 4 bases and J gave up 6 bases, with 17 bases separating them. This CDR3 has 14 residues. CDR3 in DNA: TGTGCCAGCAGCCCCGCCCCCGTTATAGCCGAGCAGTACTTC. This sequence encodes CASSPAPVIAEQYF.

This rearrangement joins TRBV2 to TRBJ2-2, with D perhaps matching TRBD1 (6 bases). Germline V CDR1 and CDR2: SNHLY, FYNNEI. Between the trimmed V and J ends, which lost 2 bases and 3 bases, there was a span of 10 bases. This CDR3 comprises 15 residues. CDR3: CASSEIGGDTGELFF. The CDR3 DNA follows: TGTGCCAGCAGTGAAATTGGGGGCGACACCGGGGAGCTGTTTTTT.

The genes are TRBV10-2 and TRBJ1-5; the D is unclear. V lost 3 bases and J 2 bases, leaving 2 bases between the germline ends. Germline-derived CDR1 and CDR2 are WSHSY and SAAADI. The CDR3 extends over 12 amino acids. The DNA for the CDR3 is TGCGCCAGCAGTGACGGCAATCAGCCCCAGCATTTT. As protein: CASSDGNQPQHF.

In nucleotides, the CDR3 is TGTGCCAGCAGCCTCCGGGGGACAGGGGGCTCCTACGAGCAGTACTTC. Translating gives CASSLRGTGGSYEQYF. This chain joins TRBV3-1 (or the pseudogene TRBV3-2) and TRBJ2-7, with 11 bases that match TRBD1. V was pared by 4 bases and J by 0 bases, with 5 bases of the junction left unmatched. Germline V CDR1 and CDR2: LGHDT, YNNKEL (reference sequence). CDR3 length equals 16 residues.

This clone has only a few counts. The J gene is TRBJ2-5, the V gene TRBV11-3; weak D call: TRBD2 (6 bases). Germline V lookup: CDR1 SGHNT, CDR2 YENEEA. The CDR3 has 13 amino acids. The V end was cut by 3 bases, the J end by 5 bases, with 10 bases between. The CDR3 DNA sequence: TGTGCCAGCAGCTTGCGGGGTGGGGAGACCCAGTACTTC. It encodes CASSLRGGETQYF.